The 11 T cell receptor beta chains listed next were all sequenced from one sample in a study of blood T cell repertoires in COVID-19. Profiled with immunoSEQ multiplex PCR; TCRdb holds only in-frame clones, not every one. Of fewer than 70,000 clones in the sample, approximately 90% were seen once. The sequenced sample consisted of peripheral blood. All receptors come from a woman aged 70-85 years with active COVID-19.

The V and J genes are TRBV5-5 and TRBJ2-1, with D unresolved. This CDR3 has 14 amino acids. Trimming took 5 bases from V and 5 from J, leaving 14 bases between them. The germline V gene has CDR1 SGHKS and CDR2 YYEKEE (reference sequence). As DNA, the CDR3 is TGTGCCAGCAGGCTCTTCCGGTCCCACAATGAGCAGTTCTTC. The encoded protein is CASRLFRSHNEQFF.

This clone was seen just once. The chain is built from TRBV10-2 and TRBJ2-7, with 9 bases lining up with TRBD2. Trimming at V came to 6 bases and at J to 2 bases, leaving 20 bases not matched to a gene. Germline loops: CDR1 WSHSY, CDR2 SAAADI. This CDR3 has 19 residues. DNA for the CDR3: TGCGCCAGCAGGGGACCATCGCGGGAGGGCCGCCTGCCCGCCTACGAGCAGTACTTC. Residues: CASRGPSREGRLPAYEQYF.

In this sample, this clone is medium-sized. This chain connects TRBV19 to TRBJ2-1; TRBD2 matches at 7 bases. J gave up 9 bases and V 5 bases, and 7 bases lay outside the gene matches. This CDR3 is 13 amino acids long. Germline CDR1 reads LNHDA; CDR2 reads SQIVND (reference sequence). CDR3 region: CASSDPTSTEQFF. In DNA form, the CDR3 reads TGTGCCAGTAGTGACCCGACTAGCACTGAGCAGTTCTTC.

The rearrangement links TRBV6-5 to TRBJ1-2; a possible D gene is TRBD1 (5 bases). V was pared by 5 bases and J by 0 bases, with 10 bases between. The CDR3 sequence is 14 residues long. Per germline, CDR1 MNHEY and CDR2 SVGAGI. The CDR3 is CASSRDFSNYGYTF. In DNA form, the CDR3 reads TGTGCCAGCAGTAGGGACTTCTCTAACTATGGCTACACCTTC.

This chain connects TRBV9 to TRBJ2-2; 7 bases line up with TRBD1. This CDR3 spans 14 amino acids. The ends lost 0 bases at V and 7 bases at J; junction bases unmatched: 3. Germline V gives CDR1 SGDLS, CDR2 YYNGEE. The CDR3 DNA is TGTGCCAGCAGCGTAGAGGGGGCAGGCGGGGAGCTGTTTTTT. Translation: CASSVEGAGGELFF.

The chain has TRBV6-5 and TRBJ2-7; maybe TRBD1 (5 bases). The CDR3 length is 13 residues. The ends were cut back, 6 bases at V and 3 bases at J, with 12 bases in the middle. In germline, CDR1 is MNHEY, CDR2 SVGAGI. CDR3 DNA sequence: TGTGCCAGCAGCCTTACGCAGGGCTACGAGCAGTACTTC. The encoded protein is CASSLTQGYEQYF.

This chain connects TRBV7-9 to TRBJ1-1; TRBD1 might be the D (5 bases). V shed 2 bases and J shed 3 bases, with 10 bases lying between them. The CDR3 is 14 amino acids. Germline V gene sequence: CDR1 SEHNR, CDR2 FQNEAQ (reference sequence). The CDR3 DNA reads as TGTGCCAGCAGCTTATCGGGGGGGTACACTGAAGCTTTCTTT. Its translation: CASSLSGGYTEAFF.

The genes are TRBV3-1 (or the pseudogene TRBV3-2) and TRBJ2-7; 7 bases line up with TRBD1. With V trimmed by 3 bases and J by 2 bases, 4 bases remained unmatched. CDR3 length equals 14 residues. Germline-derived CDR1 and CDR2 are LGHDT and YNNKEL (reference sequence). CDR3 protein: CASSQNRGPYEQYF. The CDR3 nucleotides are TGTGCCAGCAGCCAGAACAGGGGACCCTACGAGCAGTACTTC.

The genes are TRBV9 and TRBJ2-1, with 8 nucleotides matching TRBD1. Germline CDR1 is SGDLS and CDR2 is YYNGEE. The CDR3 has 14 residues. Germline trimming cut 1 base from V and 9 bases from J; bases unmatched to any gene: 6. The CDR3 bases are TGTGCCAGCAGCGTATGGGGACAGGATGTTGAGCAGTTCTTC. As protein: CASSVWGQDVEQFF.

The CDR3 is CASRGGLAGNYEQYF. In DNA, the CDR3 is TGTGCCAGCAGGGGGGGGCTAGCGGGAAACTACGAGCAGTACTTC. The chain is built from TRBV6-5 and TRBJ2-7; 9 positions agree with TRBD2. The V and J ends lost 6 bases and 3 bases, in that order; junction bases with no gene match: 9. The CDR3 sequence is 15 residues long. Looked up from germline, CDR1 is MNHEY and CDR2 is SVGAGI.

V usage is TRBV28 and J usage is TRBJ1-2; possibly TRBD1 for D (5 bases). CDR1 and CDR2 (germline): MDHEN, SYDVKM. The CDR3 runs 16 residues. Trimming removed 3 bases from V and 0 bases from J, with 14 bases in between. The CDR3 region is CASSFLLQAANYGYTF. As DNA, the CDR3 is TGTGCCAGCAGTTTTCTCTTACAGGCCGCTAACTATGGCTACACCTTC.